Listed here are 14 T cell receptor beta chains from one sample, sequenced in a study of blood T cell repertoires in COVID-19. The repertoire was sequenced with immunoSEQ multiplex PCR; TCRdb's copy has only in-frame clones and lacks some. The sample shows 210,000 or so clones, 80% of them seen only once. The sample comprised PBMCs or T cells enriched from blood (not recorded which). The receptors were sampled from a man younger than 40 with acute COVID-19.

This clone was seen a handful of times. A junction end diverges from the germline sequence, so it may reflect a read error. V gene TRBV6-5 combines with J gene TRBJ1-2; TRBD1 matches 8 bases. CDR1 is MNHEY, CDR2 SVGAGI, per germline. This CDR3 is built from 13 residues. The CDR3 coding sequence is TGTGCCAGCAGTCAGGCAGGGACAGGCCCTACTATCTTC. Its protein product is CASSQAGTGPTIF.

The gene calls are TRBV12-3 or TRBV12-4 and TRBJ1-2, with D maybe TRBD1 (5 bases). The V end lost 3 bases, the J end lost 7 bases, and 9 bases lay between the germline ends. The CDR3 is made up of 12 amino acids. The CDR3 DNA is TGTGCCAGCAGTTTGGACACTTCTGGCTACACCTTC. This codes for CASSLDTSGYTF.

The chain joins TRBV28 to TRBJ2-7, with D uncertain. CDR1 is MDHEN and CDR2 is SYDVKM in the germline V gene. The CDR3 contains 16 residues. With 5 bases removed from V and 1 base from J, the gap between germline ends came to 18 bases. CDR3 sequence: CASSPVRSIPSYEQYF. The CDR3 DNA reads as TGTGCCAGCAGTCCCGTACGGTCCATTCCTTCCTACGAGCAGTACTTC.

This chain's CDR3 is CASSRTRNTEAFF. CDR3 in DNA: TGTGCCAGCAGTCGGACTAGGAACACTGAAGCTTTCTTT. The V and J genes are TRBV12-3 or TRBV12-4 and TRBJ1-1; the D is unclear. CDR3 length: 13 amino acids. The V end lost 5 bases, the J end lost 1 base, and 8 bases lay between the germline ends.

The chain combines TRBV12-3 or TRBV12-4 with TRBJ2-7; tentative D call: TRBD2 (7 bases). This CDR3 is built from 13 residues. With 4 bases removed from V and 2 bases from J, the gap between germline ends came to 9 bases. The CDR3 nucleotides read TGTGCCAGCAGTTGGGGGGGCACCTACGAGCAGTACTTC. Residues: CASSWGGTYEQYF.

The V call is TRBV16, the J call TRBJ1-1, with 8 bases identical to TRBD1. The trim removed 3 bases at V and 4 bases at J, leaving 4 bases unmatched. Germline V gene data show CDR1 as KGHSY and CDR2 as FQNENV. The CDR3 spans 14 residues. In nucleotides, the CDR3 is TGTGCCAGCAGCCAGACAGGGGTTGGCACTGAAGCTTTCTTT. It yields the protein CASSQTGVGTEAFF.

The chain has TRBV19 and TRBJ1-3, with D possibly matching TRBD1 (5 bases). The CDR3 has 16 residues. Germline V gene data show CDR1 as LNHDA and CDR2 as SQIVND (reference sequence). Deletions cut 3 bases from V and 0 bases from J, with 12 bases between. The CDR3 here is CASSIAQGASGNTIYF. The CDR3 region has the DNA TGTGCCAGTAGTATTGCCCAGGGCGCCTCTGGAAACACCATATATTTT.

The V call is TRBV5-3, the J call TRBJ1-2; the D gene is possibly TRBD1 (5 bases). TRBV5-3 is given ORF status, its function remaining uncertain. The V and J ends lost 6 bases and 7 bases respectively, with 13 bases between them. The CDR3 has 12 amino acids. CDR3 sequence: CARTKGAVGYTF. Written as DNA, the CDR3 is TGTGCCAGAACAAAAGGGGCTGTTGGCTACACCTTC.

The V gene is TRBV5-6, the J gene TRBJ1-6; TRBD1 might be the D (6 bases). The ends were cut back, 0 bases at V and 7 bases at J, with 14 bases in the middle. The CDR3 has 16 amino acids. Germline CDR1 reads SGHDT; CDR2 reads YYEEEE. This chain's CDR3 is CASSLGQVSPNSPLHF. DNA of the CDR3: TGTGCCAGCAGCTTGGGACAGGTCTCGCCGAATTCACCCCTCCACTTT.

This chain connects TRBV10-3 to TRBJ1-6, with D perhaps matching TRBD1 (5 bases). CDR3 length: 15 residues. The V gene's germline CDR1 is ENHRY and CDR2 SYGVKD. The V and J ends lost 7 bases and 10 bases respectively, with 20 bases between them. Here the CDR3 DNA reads TGTGCCATCAATCCGGGGGGTACCCTTGGCTCACCCCTCCACTTT. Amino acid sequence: CAINPGGTLGSPLHF.

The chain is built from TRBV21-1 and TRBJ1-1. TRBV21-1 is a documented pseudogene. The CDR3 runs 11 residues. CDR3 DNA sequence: TGTGCCAGACTGTTTGGCACTGAAGCTTTCTTT. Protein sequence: CARLFGTEAFF.

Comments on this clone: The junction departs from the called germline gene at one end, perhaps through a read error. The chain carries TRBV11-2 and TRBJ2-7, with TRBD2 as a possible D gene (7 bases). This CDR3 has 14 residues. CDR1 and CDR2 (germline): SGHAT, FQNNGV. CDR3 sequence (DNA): TGTGCCAGCAGTTTAGTAGGGGGGGCCTACGAGCAGTACTTC. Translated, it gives CASSLVGGAYEQYF.

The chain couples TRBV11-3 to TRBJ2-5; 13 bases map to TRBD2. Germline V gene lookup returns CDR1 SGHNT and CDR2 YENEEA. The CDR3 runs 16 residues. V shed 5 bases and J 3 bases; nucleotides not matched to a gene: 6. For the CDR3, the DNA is TGTGCCAGCAGCCCGGGACTAGCGGGGCAAAAAGAGACCCAGTACTTC. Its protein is CASSPGLAGQKETQYF.

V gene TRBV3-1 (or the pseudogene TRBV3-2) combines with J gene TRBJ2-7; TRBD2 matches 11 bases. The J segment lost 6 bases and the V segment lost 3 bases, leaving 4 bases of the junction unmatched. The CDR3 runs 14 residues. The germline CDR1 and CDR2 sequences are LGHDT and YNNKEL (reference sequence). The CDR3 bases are TGTGCCAGCAGCCAGACTAGCGGGGAGGGCGAGCAGTACTTC. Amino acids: CASSQTSGEGEQYF.